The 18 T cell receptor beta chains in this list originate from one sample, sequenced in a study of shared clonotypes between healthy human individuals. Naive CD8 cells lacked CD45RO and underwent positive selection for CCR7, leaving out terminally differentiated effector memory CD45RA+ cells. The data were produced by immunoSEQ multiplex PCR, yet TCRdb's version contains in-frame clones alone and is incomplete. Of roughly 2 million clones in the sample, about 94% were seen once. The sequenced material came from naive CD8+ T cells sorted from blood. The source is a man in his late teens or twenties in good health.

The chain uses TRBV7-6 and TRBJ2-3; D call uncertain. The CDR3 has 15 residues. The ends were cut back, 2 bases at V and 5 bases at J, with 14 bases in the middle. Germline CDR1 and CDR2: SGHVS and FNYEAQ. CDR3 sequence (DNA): TGTGCCAGCAGCTTACTCGGCCTTCACGAAGATACGCAGTATTTT. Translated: CASSLLGLHEDTQYF.

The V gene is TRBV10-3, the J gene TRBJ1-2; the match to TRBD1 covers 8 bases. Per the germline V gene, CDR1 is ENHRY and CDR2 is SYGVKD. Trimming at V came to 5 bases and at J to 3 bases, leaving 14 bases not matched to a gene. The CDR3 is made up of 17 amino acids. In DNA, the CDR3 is TGTGCCATCAGTACCTCCGGGACAGGAGCCTTATACTATGGCTACACCTTC. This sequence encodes CAISTSGTGALYYGYTF.

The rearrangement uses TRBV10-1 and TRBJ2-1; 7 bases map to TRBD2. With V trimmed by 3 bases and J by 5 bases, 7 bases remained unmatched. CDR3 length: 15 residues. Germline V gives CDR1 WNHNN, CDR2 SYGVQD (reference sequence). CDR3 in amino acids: CASSELAGADNEQFF. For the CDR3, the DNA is TGCGCCAGCAGTGAATTGGCGGGAGCGGACAATGAGCAGTTCTTC.

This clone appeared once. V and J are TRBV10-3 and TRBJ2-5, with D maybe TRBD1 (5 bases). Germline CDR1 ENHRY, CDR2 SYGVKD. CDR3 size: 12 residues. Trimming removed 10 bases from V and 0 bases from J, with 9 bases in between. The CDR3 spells CATQTDQETQYF. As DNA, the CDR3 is TGTGCCACTCAGACAGACCAAGAGACCCAGTACTTC.

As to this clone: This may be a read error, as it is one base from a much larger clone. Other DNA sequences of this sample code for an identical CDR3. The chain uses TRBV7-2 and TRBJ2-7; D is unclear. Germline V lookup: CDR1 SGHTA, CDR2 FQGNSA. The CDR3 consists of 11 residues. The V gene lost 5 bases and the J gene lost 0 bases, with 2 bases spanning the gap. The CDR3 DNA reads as TGTGCCAGCAGCGACTCCTACGAGCAGTACTTC. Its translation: CASSDSYEQYF.

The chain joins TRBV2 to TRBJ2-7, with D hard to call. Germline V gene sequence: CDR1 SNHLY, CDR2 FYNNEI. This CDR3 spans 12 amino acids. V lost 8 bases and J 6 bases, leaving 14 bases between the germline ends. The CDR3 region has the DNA TGTGCCAGCCTCAGCTTAGCAGGCGAGCAGTACTTC. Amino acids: CASLSLAGEQYF.

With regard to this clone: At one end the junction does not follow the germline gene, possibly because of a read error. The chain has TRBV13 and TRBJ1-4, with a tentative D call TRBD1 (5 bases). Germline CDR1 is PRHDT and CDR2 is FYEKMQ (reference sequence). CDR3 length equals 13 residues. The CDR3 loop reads CASSSGTTEKLFF. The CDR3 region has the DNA TGTGCCAGCAGCTCAGGGACTACTGAAAAACTGTTTTTT.

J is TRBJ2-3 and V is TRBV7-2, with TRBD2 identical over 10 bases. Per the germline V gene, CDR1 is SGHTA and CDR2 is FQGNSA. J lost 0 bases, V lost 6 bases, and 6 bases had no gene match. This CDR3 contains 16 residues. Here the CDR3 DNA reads TGTGCCAGCAGGATTAGCGGGGGGCAAAGCACAGATACGCAGTATTTT. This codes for CASRISGGQSTDTQYF.

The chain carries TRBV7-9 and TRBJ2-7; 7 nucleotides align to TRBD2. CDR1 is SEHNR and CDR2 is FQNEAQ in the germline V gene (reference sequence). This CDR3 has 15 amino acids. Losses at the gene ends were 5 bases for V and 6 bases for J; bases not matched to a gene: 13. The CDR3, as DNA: TGTGCCAGCAGCCGTGGGGAGGGATCACGGAGCGAGCAGTACTTC. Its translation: CASSRGEGSRSEQYF.

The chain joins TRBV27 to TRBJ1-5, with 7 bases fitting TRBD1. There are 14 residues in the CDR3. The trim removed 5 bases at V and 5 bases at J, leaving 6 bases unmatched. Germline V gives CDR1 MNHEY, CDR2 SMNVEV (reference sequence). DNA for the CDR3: TGTGCCAGCAGTCCCACAGGGGAGTATCAGCCCCAGCATTTT. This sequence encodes CASSPTGEYQPQHF.

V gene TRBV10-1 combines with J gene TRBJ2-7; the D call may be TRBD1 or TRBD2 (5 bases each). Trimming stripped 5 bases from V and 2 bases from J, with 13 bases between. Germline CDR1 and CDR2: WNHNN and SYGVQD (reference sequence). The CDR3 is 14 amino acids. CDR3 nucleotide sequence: TGCGCCAGCAGTACCCAGGGACCGCCCTACGAGCAGTACTTC. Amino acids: CASSTQGPPYEQYF.

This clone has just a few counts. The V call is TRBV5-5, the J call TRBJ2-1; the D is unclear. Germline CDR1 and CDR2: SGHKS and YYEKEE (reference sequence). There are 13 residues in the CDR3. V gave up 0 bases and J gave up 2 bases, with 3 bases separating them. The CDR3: CASSLVPYNEQFF. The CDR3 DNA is TGTGCCAGCAGCTTGGTACCCTACAATGAGCAGTTCTTC. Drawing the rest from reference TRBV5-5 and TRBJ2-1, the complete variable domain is DAGVTQSPTHLIKTRGQQVTLRCSPISGHKSVSWYQQVLGQGPQFIFQYYEKEERGRGNFPDRFSARQFPNYSSELNVNALLLGDSALYLCASSLVPYNEQFFGPGTRLTVL.

The CDR3 sequence is CASSLADEAFF. CDR3 coding DNA: TGTGCCAGCAGCTTGGCGGATGAAGCTTTCTTT. This chain joins TRBV11-2 and TRBJ1-1; D uncertain. Between the trimmed V and J ends, which lost 3 bases and 7 bases, there was a span of 6 bases. CDR3 size: 11 residues. The germline gives CDR1 SGHAT, CDR2 FQNNGV.

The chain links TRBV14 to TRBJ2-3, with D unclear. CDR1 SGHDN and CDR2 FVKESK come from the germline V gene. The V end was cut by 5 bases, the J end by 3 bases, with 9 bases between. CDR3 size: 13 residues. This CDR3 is CASSATMTDTQYF. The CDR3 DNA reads TGTGCCAGCAGCGCCACTATGACAGATACGCAGTATTTT.

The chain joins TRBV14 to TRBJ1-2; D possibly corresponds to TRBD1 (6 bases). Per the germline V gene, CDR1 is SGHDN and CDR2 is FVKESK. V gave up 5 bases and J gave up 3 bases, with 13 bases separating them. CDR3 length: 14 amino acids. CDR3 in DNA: TGTGCCAGCAGCACCACAGGGCTCGACTATGGCTACACCTTC. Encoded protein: CASSTTGLDYGYTF.

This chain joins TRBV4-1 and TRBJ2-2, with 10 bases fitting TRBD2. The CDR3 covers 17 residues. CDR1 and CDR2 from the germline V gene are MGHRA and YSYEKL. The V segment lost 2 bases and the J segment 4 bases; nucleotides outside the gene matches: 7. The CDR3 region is CASSQPSGGAGTGELFF. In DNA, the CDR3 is TGCGCCAGCAGCCAACCAAGCGGGGGGGCTGGCACCGGGGAGCTGTTTTTT.

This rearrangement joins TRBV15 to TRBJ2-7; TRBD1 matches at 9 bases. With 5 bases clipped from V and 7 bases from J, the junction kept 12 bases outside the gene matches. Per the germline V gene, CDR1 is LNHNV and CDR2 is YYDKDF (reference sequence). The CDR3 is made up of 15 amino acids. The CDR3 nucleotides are TGTGCCACCAGCTTCTCGCCACAGGGGGCTGAAGAGCAGTACTTC. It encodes CATSFSPQGAEEQYF.

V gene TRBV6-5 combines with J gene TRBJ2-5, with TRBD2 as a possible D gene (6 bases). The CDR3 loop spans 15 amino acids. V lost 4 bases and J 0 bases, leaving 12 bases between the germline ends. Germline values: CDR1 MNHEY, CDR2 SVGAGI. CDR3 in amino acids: CASSSGGWDQETQYF. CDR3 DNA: TGTGCCAGCAGTTCCGGGGGATGGGACCAAGAGACCCAGTACTTC.